The 29 T cell receptor beta chains listed next were all sequenced from one sample in a study of T cells in Graves' hyperthyroidism and ophthalmopathy. The source material, RNA transcripts, was used to amplify TCR beta CDR3 regions. First-round RT-PCR targeting the TCR CDR3 was performed with the HTBI primer set. A single record per CDR3 protein comes from TCRdb applying MiXCR to the multiplex PCR reads. The sample gives approximately 330,000 distinct CDR3 sequences, around 20% of which show up once; 50% to 65% is in the top ten. Sample: blood. The receptors come from a woman aged 45-60 years with Graves' hyperthyroidism.

Only a few counts were recorded for this clonotype. The rearrangement joins TRBV19 to TRBJ1-2, with TRBD1 matching over 8 bases. J gave up 5 bases and V 4 bases, and 12 bases lay outside the gene matches. CDR1 is LNHDA, CDR2 SQIVND, per germline (reference sequence). This CDR3 has 16 residues. As DNA, the CDR3 is TGTGCCAGTAGTACCTCCGGGCAGGGGGCGCCTTATGGCTACACCTTC. Its protein product is CASSTSGQGAPYGYTF.

This clonotype was observed a few times. V is TRBV10-3 and J is TRBJ2-7, with 12 bases aligning to TRBD1. CDR3 length equals 14 residues. The J segment lost 7 bases and the V segment lost 4 bases, leaving 5 bases of the junction unmatched. CDR1 and CDR2 from the germline V gene are ENHRY and SYGVKD. Here the CDR3 reads CAISGGTGGREQYF. DNA for the CDR3: TGTGCCATCAGTGGAGGGACAGGGGGCCGAGAGCAGTACTTC.

The sample holds many counts of this clonotype. The gene calls are TRBV10-3 and TRBJ2-2; D is unclear. V was clipped by 0 bases and J by 1 base, with 9 bases between them. This CDR3 is 16 amino acids long. CDR1 is ENHRY and CDR2 is SYGVKD in the germline V gene. The DNA for the CDR3 is TGTGCCATCAGTGAGTCGTCCCTCATGAACACCGGGGAGCTGTTTTTT. Protein sequence: CAISESSLMNTGELFF.

This clonotype has a count of ten or more. V and J are TRBV6-1 and TRBJ1-2, with 12 bases fitting TRBD1. The CDR3 spans 15 residues. Per the germline V gene, CDR1 is MNHNS and CDR2 is SASEGT. The V and J ends lost 6 bases and 4 bases, in that order; junction bases with no gene match: 6. The CDR3 loop reads CASSPRDRGLYGYTF. As DNA, the CDR3 is TGTGCCAGCAGCCCTCGGGACAGGGGGCTCTATGGCTACACCTTC.

There are a few counts of this clonotype. The chain is built from TRBV10-3 and TRBJ2-6, with 7 nucleotides matching TRBD1. Germline V CDR1 and CDR2: ENHRY, SYGVKD. The V gene end was trimmed by 7 bases and the J gene end by 4 bases; junction bases not matched to a gene: 16. The CDR3 sequence is 18 residues long. DNA for the CDR3: TGTGCCATCACCCAAGACAGGGATGCTGGCTCCGGGGCCAACGTCCTGACTTTC. Translating it yields CAITQDRDAGSGANVLTF.

There are many counts of this clonotype. V is TRBV11-2 and J is TRBJ1-3, with unresolved D. CDR1 and CDR2 (germline): SGHAT, FQNNGV. V lost 2 bases and J lost 4, with 3 bases in between. The CDR3 extends over 12 amino acids. Written as DNA, the CDR3 is TGTGCCAGCAGCTTACAGGGAAACACCATATATTTT. Protein: CASSLQGNTIYF.

This clonotype was seen repeatedly, ten times or more. This chain uses TRBV7-2 with TRBJ2-2, with D tentatively TRBD1 (6 bases). Deletions cut 5 bases from V and 4 bases from J, with 14 bases between. Germline CDR1 reads SGHTA; CDR2 reads FQGNSA. The CDR3 covers 15 residues. CDR3 DNA: TGTGCCAGCAGCCCTCGGACAGCCATCACCGGGGAGCTGTTTTTT. It specifies CASSPRTAITGELFF. Together with reference TRBV7-2 and TRBJ2-2, the CDR3 gives the full variable domain: GAGVSQSPSNKVTEKGKDVELRCDPISGHTALYWYRQSLGQGLEFLIYFQGNSAPDKSGLPSDRFSAERTGGSVSTLTIQRTQQEDSAVYLCASSPRTAITGELFFGEGSRLTVL.

Here the CDR3 DNA reads TGTGCCGTCGGGACTAGCGGGGTATTAAACGCCGGGGAGCTGTTTTTT. The encoded protein is CAVGTSGVLNAGELFF. The chain is built from TRBV10-3 and TRBJ2-2, with TRBD2 identical over 13 bases. CDR3 size: 16 residues. With V trimmed by 11 bases and J by 6 bases, 12 bases remained unmatched. CDR1 is ENHRY, CDR2 SYGVKD, per germline.

The rearrangement joins TRBV28 to TRBJ1-2, with 10 bases fitting TRBD1. This CDR3 is built from 15 residues. V shed 9 bases and J 2 bases; nucleotides not matched to a gene: 9. Germline-derived CDR1 and CDR2 are MDHEN and SYDVKM. The CDR3 spells CASSIPGQGNYGYTF. The CDR3 bases are TGTGCCAGTAGTATTCCGGGACAGGGGAACTATGGCTACACCTTC.

This clonotype occurred a few times. The V call is TRBV2, the J call TRBJ2-3; a weak D match, TRBD2 (5 bases). Between the trimmed V and J ends, which lost 7 bases and 6 bases, there was a span of 11 bases. Germline CDR1 SNHLY, CDR2 FYNNEI. The CDR3 spans 12 residues. CDR3 in amino acids: CASMTRGDTQYF. The DNA of the CDR3 is TGTGCCAGCATGACTCGAGGGGATACGCAGTATTTT.

This clonotype was counted only a few times. The rearrangement uses TRBV20-1 and TRBJ2-1, with D perhaps matching TRBD1 or TRBD2 (6 bases each). Germline V gives CDR1 DFQATT, CDR2 SNEGSKA (reference sequence). This CDR3 spans 12 amino acids. This CDR3 is CSFLSGAGEQFF. DNA of the CDR3: TGCAGCTTTCTCTCGGGGGCCGGGGAGCAGTTCTTC.

This clonotype has more than one count but fewer than ten. The V gene is TRBV13, the J gene TRBJ2-7; D is possibly TRBD1 (5 bases). Germline CDR1 and CDR2: PRHDT and FYEKMQ (reference sequence). V lost 5 bases and J lost 0, with 17 bases in between. The CDR3 contains 16 residues. CDR3 bases: TGTGCCAGCAGCCCACGACATGGGGCGAGCTCCTACGAGCAGTACTTC. Translating it yields CASSPRHGASSYEQYF.

This clonotype showed up just a few times. The chain carries TRBV5-1 and TRBJ2-5, with TRBD2 matching over 9 bases. The germline V gene encodes CDR1 SGHRS and CDR2 YFSETQ. The length of the CDR3 is 14 residues. V trimming: 4 bases; J trimming: 5 bases; junction bases outside the gene matches: 6. The CDR3 DNA follows: TGCGCCAGCAGCACCGGACTAGCGAGTGAGACCCAGTACTTC. Translated, it gives CASSTGLASETQYF.

V gene TRBV9 combines with J gene TRBJ1-2; D is unclear. Germline CDR1 is SGDLS and CDR2 is YYNGEE. Deletions cut 4 bases from V and 4 bases from J, with 11 bases between. The CDR3 is 13 amino acids. The CDR3 reads CASSREYRYGYTF. CDR3 in DNA: TGTGCCAGCAGCAGAGAATATCGCTATGGCTACACCTTC.

The chain joins TRBV2 to TRBJ1-5, with D possibly matching TRBD1 (5 bases). Deletions cut 8 bases from V and 1 base from J, with 12 bases between. The CDR3 is 14 residues long. The germline V gene encodes CDR1 SNHLY and CDR2 FYNNEI. The CDR3: CASDRGSSNQPQHF. Here the CDR3 DNA reads TGTGCCAGCGATAGGGGCTCAAGCAATCAGCCCCAGCATTTT.

This clonotype was seen many times. The V call is TRBV28, the J call TRBJ2-3; TRBD2 matches 7 bases. Germline V gene sequence: CDR1 MDHEN, CDR2 SYDVKM. The CDR3 loop spans 13 amino acids. Trimming at V came to 11 bases and at J to 4 bases, leaving 9 bases not matched to a gene. CDR3 region: CAEQSGVADTQYF. As DNA, the CDR3 is TGTGCCGAGCAAAGCGGGGTGGCAGATACGCAGTATTTT.

Here the CDR3 reads CASSIGSRTEQYF. The CDR3 nucleotides are TGTGCCAGTAGTATAGGATCGCGGACCGAGCAGTACTTC. The genes are TRBV19 and TRBJ2-7; no clear D. The CDR3 spans 13 residues. The germline V gene has CDR1 LNHDA and CDR2 SQIVND (reference sequence). The V end was cut by 1 base, the J end by 6 bases, with 10 bases between.

The chain couples TRBV11-2 to TRBJ2-7; 7 bases are shared with TRBD1. V gave up 3 bases and J gave up 2 bases; unmatched junction bases: 7. Germline V gene lookup returns CDR1 SGHAT and CDR2 FQNNGV. The CDR3 contains 15 residues. CDR3 sequence reads: CASSLQTGKAYEQYF. In DNA, the CDR3 is TGTGCCAGCAGCTTGCAGACAGGGAAAGCCTACGAGCAGTACTTC.

The genes are TRBV29-1 and TRBJ2-1, with D hard to call. Germline CDR1 reads SQVTM; CDR2 reads ANQGSEA. CDR3 size: 15 residues. Trimming left V 5 bases short and J 0 bases short, with 14 bases between. CDR3 residues: CSVLQLVLSYNEQFF. In nucleotides, the CDR3 is TGCAGCGTTCTACAACTGGTCCTCTCCTACAATGAGCAGTTCTTC.

The CDR3 loop is CASSLEHASWVEQYF. The CDR3 DNA reads TGTGCCAGCAGCTTAGAACATGCTAGCTGGGTCGAGCAGTACTTC. The chain combines TRBV7-2 with TRBJ2-7; TRBD2 might be the D (5 bases). Germline values: CDR1 SGHTA, CDR2 FQGNSA. Trimming pared 1 base from V and 6 bases from J, leaving 16 bases between. The CDR3 is made up of 15 amino acids.

The CDR3 region is CAHTAGNYGYTF. The CDR3 nucleotides are TGTGCTCATACTGCCGGGAACTATGGCTACACCTTC. The chain joins TRBV28 to TRBJ1-2; D unclear. CDR3 size: 12 residues. Germline values: CDR1 MDHEN, CDR2 SYDVKM.

The rearrangement uses TRBV10-3 and TRBJ1-4; the D is unclear. The V gene lost 0 bases and the J gene lost 5 bases, with 10 bases spanning the gap. From germline, CDR1 is ENHRY and CDR2 SYGVKD. This CDR3 is 15 amino acids long. The CDR3 bases are TGTGCCATCAGTGAGTCAGTGACAAGAAATGAAAAACTGTTTTTT. Encoded protein: CAISESVTRNEKLFF.

In its sample, this clonotype was seen many times. V is TRBV12-3 or TRBV12-4 and J is TRBJ2-1; TRBD1 aligns across 9 bases. The CDR3 is 15 residues long. V trimming: 4 bases; J trimming: 7 bases; junction bases outside the gene matches: 8. This chain's CDR3 is CASSSTGGGSNEQFF. In nucleotides, the CDR3 is TGTGCCAGCAGTTCAACAGGGGGCGGGAGTAATGAGCAGTTCTTC.

As to this clonotype: Just one base apart from a much larger clone, this may be a read error. The chain uses TRBV6-6 and TRBJ2-7, with D maybe TRBD2 (5 bases). Trimming stripped 0 bases from V and 7 bases from J, with 13 bases between. Germline lookup yields CDR1 MNHNY and CDR2 SVGAGI (reference sequence). This CDR3 region has 14 residues. DNA for the CDR3: TGTGCCAGCAGTTACTCGGAACTAGTCCATGAGCAGTACTTC. This encodes CASSYSELVHEQYF.

The V call is TRBV12-3 or TRBV12-4, the J call TRBJ1-5; D gene unclear. V was trimmed by 10 bases and J by 0 bases, leaving 19 bases between them. The CDR3 is 16 amino acids. The CDR3 loop reads CATLDGTTNSNQPQHF. The CDR3 DNA reads as TGTGCCACCCTAGACGGCACTACCAATAGCAATCAGCCCCAGCATTTT.

The table lists this clonotype with many counts. The chain joins TRBV28 to TRBJ2-7; no reliable D call. Trimming pared 1 base from V and 6 bases from J, leaving 7 bases between. This CDR3 is built from 12 residues. The germline V gene has CDR1 MDHEN and CDR2 SYDVKM. CDR3 amino acids: CASSLLDFEQYF. In DNA form, the CDR3 reads TGTGCCAGCAGTTTATTGGATTTCGAGCAGTACTTC.

The gene calls are TRBV7-2 and TRBJ2-3; perhaps TRBD2 as D (5 bases). From germline, CDR1 is SGHTA and CDR2 FQGNSA. This CDR3 is 16 amino acids long. Trimming stripped 6 bases from V and 6 bases from J, with 22 bases between. CDR3 bases: TGTGCCAGCAGTTACTTGGGGAGACACCAGTTGGATACGCAGTATTTT. Its protein product is CASSYLGRHQLDTQYF.

The table lists this clonotype with many counts. J is TRBJ2-6 and V is TRBV7-3, with TRBD1 matching over 7 bases. After removal of 5 bases from V and 4 bases from J, the junction contained 5 bases not matched to a gene. Looked up from germline, CDR1 is SGHTA and CDR2 is FQGTGA. The CDR3 covers 15 residues. The CDR3 bases are TGTGCCAGCAGCACTACAGGGGTCGGGGCCAACGTCCTGACTTTC. Translation gives CASSTTGVGANVLTF.

The chain recombines TRBV5-1 with TRBJ2-7; TRBD2 matches 13 bases. CDR1 is SGHRS and CDR2 is YFSETQ in the germline V gene. With V trimmed by 0 bases and J by 6 bases, 9 bases remained unmatched. The CDR3 spans 17 residues. CDR3 residues: CASSLGLAGGTSGEQYF. The CDR3 DNA reads as TGCGCCAGCAGCTTGGGACTAGCGGGAGGAACTAGCGGCGAGCAGTACTTC.